The clone carrying this T cell receptor beta chain was picked up many times. The lymph nodes were axillary draining lymph nodes from breast cancer patients. Germline assignment: CDR1 SQVTM and CDR2 ANQGSEA. Trimming took 7 bases from V and 5 from J; bases not matched to a gene: 7. The CDR3 has 14 amino acids. The data were taken from a study of breast tumors, draining lymph nodes, adjacent tissues. TCRdb re-called the multiplex PCR reads with MiXCR, one entry per CDR3 protein. The table lists about 150,000 distinct CDR3 sequences, around 22% of them singletons. The sequenced sample was axillary lymph node tissue. The V and J genes are TRBV29-1 and TRBJ2-2; 10 bases are a match to TRBD1. The TCR sequence derives from a female donor with breast cancer. Some clones in this sample may be carry-over from other donors' samples. The CDR3 is CSAGQGDRTGELFF. In nucleotides, the CDR3 is TGCAGCGCCGGACAGGGGGATAGGACCGGGGAGCTGTTTTTT.